The sequence of this T cell receptor beta chain was determined in a study of patients and donors after allogeneic stem cell transplantation. The ends were cut back, 2 bases at V and 0 bases at J, with 8 bases in the middle. Germline CDR1 is MGHDK and CDR2 is SYGVNS. The CDR3 totals 14 residues. TCRdb called the RT-PCR reads again in MiXCR, with one record for every CDR3 protein. Of approximately 170,000 distinct CDR3 sequences in the sample, approximately 24% were seen once. The chain has TRBV25-1 and TRBJ2-7, with TRBD2 as a possible D gene (6 bases). The TCR originated in a human donor who was either an allogeneic HSCT recipient or a stem cell or donor lymphocyte infusion donor (not recorded which). It is not recorded whose cells these are; they may come from a transplant donor. Material for sequencing was blood, either unsorted or a sorted T cell fraction (not recorded which). The CDR3 here is CASSEPGSSYEQYF. The CDR3 nucleotides read TGTGCCAGCAGTGAACCCGGGAGCTCCTACGAGCAGTACTTC.